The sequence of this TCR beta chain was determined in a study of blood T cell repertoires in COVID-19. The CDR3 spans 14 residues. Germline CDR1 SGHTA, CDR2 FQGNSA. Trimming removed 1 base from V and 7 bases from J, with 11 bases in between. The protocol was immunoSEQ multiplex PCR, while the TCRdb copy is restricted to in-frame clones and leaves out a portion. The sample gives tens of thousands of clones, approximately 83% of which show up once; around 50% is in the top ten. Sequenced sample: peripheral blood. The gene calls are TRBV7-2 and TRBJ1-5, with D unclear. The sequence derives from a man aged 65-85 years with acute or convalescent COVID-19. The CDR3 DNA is TGTGCCAGCAGCTTAGGAGGGCATCGGCAGCCCCAGCATTTT. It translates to CASSLGGHRQPQHF.